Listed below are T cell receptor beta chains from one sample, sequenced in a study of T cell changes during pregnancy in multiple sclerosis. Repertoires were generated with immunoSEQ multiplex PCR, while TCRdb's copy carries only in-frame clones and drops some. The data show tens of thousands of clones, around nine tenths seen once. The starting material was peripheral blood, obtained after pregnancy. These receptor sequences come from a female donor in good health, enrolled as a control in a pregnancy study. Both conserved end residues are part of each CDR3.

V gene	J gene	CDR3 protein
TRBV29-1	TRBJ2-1	CSEGLAGAAEQFF
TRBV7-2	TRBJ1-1	CASSLSSVNTEAFF
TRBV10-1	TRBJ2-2	CASREFRDNTGELFF
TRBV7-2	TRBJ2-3	CASRRLERGGKRTDTQYF
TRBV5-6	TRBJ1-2	CASSLGTDYGYTF
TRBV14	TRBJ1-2	CASSRRTGDGYTF
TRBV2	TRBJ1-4	CASRKGENEKLFF
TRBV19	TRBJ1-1	CASNKGTGGMNTEAFF
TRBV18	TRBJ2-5	CASSPRGSYVGETQYF
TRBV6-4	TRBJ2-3	CASSEGATDTQYF
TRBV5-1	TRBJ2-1	CASSLSLAGVGTYNEQFF
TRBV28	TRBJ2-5	CASSTPTGIQETQYF
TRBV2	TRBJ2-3	CASSAGTGGDTQYF
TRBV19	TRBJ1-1	CASSIAPTGPEAFF
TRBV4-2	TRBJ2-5	CASSQGTGKETQYF